The clone carrying this TCR beta chain was observed a few times. This sample is drawn from a study of T-cell memory formation after mild COVID-19. TCRdb reprocessed the 5' RACE reads via MiXCR and lists one record per CDR3 protein. The repertoire holds roughly 200,000 distinct CDR3 sequences, roughly 17% seen once, with about 2.1% in the top ten. The TCR comes from an adult woman who had mild COVID-19 (a few samples of this study predate the infection). Cell type and time point are not known. The material sequenced was PBMCs or a T cell subset sorted from them (not recorded which).

The CDR3 coding sequence is TGCAGTGAGCTAGCGGGGGGGCCGAATGAGCAGTTCTTC. Its protein product is CSELAGGPNEQFF. The chain links TRBV20-1 to TRBJ2-1; 12 bases line up with TRBD2. The V and J ends lost 7 bases and 7 bases, in that order; junction bases with no gene match: 5. Germline V gene lookup returns CDR1 DFQATT and CDR2 SNEGSKA (reference sequence). The CDR3 loop spans 13 amino acids.